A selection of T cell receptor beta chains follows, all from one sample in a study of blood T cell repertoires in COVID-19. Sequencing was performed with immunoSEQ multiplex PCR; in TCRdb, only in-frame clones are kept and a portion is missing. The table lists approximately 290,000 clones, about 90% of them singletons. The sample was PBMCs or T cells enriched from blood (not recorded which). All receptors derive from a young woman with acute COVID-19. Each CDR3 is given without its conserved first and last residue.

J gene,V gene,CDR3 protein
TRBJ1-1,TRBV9,ASSVGDSMNTEAF
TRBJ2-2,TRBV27,ASSRRGGNARTGELF
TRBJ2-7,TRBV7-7,ASSLAASGSYEQY
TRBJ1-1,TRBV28,ASSKIGQSTEAF
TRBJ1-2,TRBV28,ASSPLERAYGYT
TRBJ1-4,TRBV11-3,ASSLALESGTQREKLF
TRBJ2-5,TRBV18,ASSIQGPPETQY
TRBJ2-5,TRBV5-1,ASSFRTARETQY
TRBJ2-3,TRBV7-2,ASSSDTYTDTQY
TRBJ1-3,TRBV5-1,ASSLENGVSGNTIY
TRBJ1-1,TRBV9,ASSVAQKNTEAF
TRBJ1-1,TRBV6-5,ASTPDFSGTEAF
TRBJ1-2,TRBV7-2,ASSPRDSGYGYT
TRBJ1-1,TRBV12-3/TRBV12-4,ASSFRDRGRAF
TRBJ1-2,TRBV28,ASSFLARQSYGYT
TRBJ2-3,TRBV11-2,ASKQVTGTSGRGDTQY
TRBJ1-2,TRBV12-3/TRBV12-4,ASKGPRGGYT
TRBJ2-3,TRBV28,ASSSPRTGRLTDTQY
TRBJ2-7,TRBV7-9,ASSLSGLADPYEQY
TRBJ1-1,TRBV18,ASSPPGRQAF
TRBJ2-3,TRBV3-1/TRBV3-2,ASSLSSLEPALDTQY
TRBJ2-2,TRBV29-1,SVPFSTGELF
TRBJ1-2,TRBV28,ASSPHGQGQNGYT
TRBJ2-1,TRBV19,ASSRSVAANPYEQF
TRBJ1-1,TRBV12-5,ASGFVGTGTFNTEAF
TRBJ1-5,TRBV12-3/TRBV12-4,ASSLRSVRPQH
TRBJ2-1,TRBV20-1,SASGTGGRNEQF
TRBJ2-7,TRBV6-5,ASKFALEASYEQY
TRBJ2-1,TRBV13,ASSFREGWDEQF
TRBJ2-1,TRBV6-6,ASSYPVAGVGNEQF
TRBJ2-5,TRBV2,ASSLLGDGETQY
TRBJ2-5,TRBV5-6,ASGRGSGQGN
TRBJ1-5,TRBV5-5,ASGGTGYNQPQH
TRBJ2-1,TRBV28,ASSFAGRMGNEQF
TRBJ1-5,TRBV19,ASSIIAGGVGQPQH
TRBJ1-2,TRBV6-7,ASSYRRNPNYGYT
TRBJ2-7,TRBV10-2,ASSHGGSSYEQY
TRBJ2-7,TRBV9,ASSVGDTTRQ
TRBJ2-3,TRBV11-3,ASSLNTDGDTQY
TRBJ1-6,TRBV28,ASSIRTGGLYNSPLH
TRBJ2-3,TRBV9,ASSLWTGSGFSDTQY
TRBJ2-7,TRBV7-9,ASSDTPAPSYEQY
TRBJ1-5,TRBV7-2,ASSEGTATSNQPQH
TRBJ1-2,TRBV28,ATYGSSVNYGYT
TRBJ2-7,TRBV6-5,ASTETSGSFYEQY
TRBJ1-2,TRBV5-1,ASSPFPTANYGYT
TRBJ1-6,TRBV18,ASSRDGGNSPLH
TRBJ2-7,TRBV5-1,ASSAAGTSSYEQY
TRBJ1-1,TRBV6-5,ASSSTGMLGAEAF
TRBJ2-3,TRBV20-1,SPTRGDTQY
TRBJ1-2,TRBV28,ASSLQGYGYT
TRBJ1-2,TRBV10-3,AIFPGVGKNGYT
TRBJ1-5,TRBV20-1,SASGQPGQPQH
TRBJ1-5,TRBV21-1,ASSKVRDQPQH
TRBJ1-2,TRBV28,ASLHGDRGFYGYT